A single sample is the source of the 21 T cell receptor beta chains below, sequenced in a study of blood T cell repertoires in COVID-19. Assay: immunoSEQ multiplex PCR; the TCRdb copy retains only in-frame clones and omits some. The profile shows 200,000 or so clones, around nine tenths of them singletons. The sample comprised peripheral blood. The source is a man in his fifties or sixties who had recovered from COVID-19.

The chain is built from TRBV7-2 and TRBJ2-7; TRBD2 matches at 7 bases. CDR1 and CDR2 from the germline V gene are SGHTA and FQGNSA. The CDR3 is made up of 14 amino acids. After removal of 5 bases from V and 3 bases from J, the junction contained 7 bases not matched to a gene. CDR3 in amino acids: CASSPEVAGYEQYF. The CDR3 coding sequence is TGTGCCAGCAGCCCTGAAGTAGCGGGCTACGAGCAGTACTTC.

The chain recombines TRBV3-1 (or the pseudogene TRBV3-2) with TRBJ1-1; D not certain. From germline, CDR1 is LGHDT and CDR2 YNNKEL (reference sequence). This CDR3 comprises 13 residues. Trimming removed 7 bases at V and 6 bases at J, with 15 bases between. CDR3 region: CASNYRGSPEAFF. The CDR3 nucleotides read TGTGCCAGCAACTACCGAGGCTCTCCTGAAGCTTTCTTT.

The CDR3 sequence: CASSYSNSLQPQHF. DNA of the CDR3: TGTGCCAGCAGTTACTCGAACAGCCTTCAGCCCCAGCATTTT. V usage is TRBV6-6 and J usage is TRBJ1-5; D remains unclear. From germline, CDR1 is MNHNY and CDR2 SVGAGI (reference sequence). Trimming shortened V by 0 bases and J by 6 bases, and 9 bases separated the two germline ends. The CDR3 consists of 14 residues.

This chain joins TRBV10-3 and TRBJ1-2; TRBD1 matches at 10 bases. There are 14 residues in the CDR3. Germline loops: CDR1 ENHRY, CDR2 SYGVKD. V gave up 7 bases and J gave up 6 bases; unmatched junction bases: 8. Here the CDR3 reads CAITPTGQGNGYTF. The CDR3 coding sequence is TGTGCCATCACCCCGACGGGACAGGGGAATGGCTACACCTTC.

The chain is built from TRBV6-6 and TRBJ2-7; 7 bases agree with TRBD2. J gave up 1 base and V 4 bases, and 4 bases lay outside the gene matches. Germline V CDR1 and CDR2: MNHNY, SVGAGI (reference sequence). This CDR3 is 14 amino acids long. The DNA of the CDR3 is TGTGCCAGCAGTTCCCGCGGGAGTTCCTACGAGCAGTACTTC. Its translation: CASSSRGSSYEQYF.

The sample holds a few counts of this clone. The gene calls are TRBV5-8 and TRBJ2-7, with no clear D. With 4 bases removed from V and 3 bases from J, the gap between germline ends came to 5 bases. The length of the CDR3 is 11 residues. Germline CDR1 SGHTS, CDR2 YDEGEE. CDR3 sequence: CASSLFYEQYF. CDR3 nucleotide sequence: TGTGCCAGCAGCCTATTCTACGAGCAGTACTTC. Using reference TRBV5-8 and TRBJ2-7 for the parts outside the CDR3, the full variable domain is EAGVTQSPTHLIKTRGQQATLRCSPISGHTSVYWYQQALGLGLQFLLWYDEGEERNRGNFPPRFSGRQFPNYSSELNVNALELEDSALYLCASSLFYEQYFGPGTRLTVT.

This clone appeared once. V gene TRBV28 combines with J gene TRBJ2-5; D unclear. In germline, CDR1 is MDHEN, CDR2 SYDVKM. This CDR3 has 11 amino acids. V lost 8 bases and J 3 bases, leaving 7 bases between the germline ends. CDR3 loop: CASALEETQYF. CDR3 in DNA: TGTGCCAGCGCGCTCGAAGAGACCCAGTACTTC. Full variable domain (missing parts from reference TRBV28 and TRBJ2-5): DVKVTQSSRYLVKRTGEKVFLECVQDMDHENMFWYRQDPGLGLRLIYFSYDVKMKEKGDIPEGYSVSREKKERFSLILESASTNQTSMYLCASALEETQYFGPGTRLLVL.

This rearrangement joins TRBV21-1 to TRBJ2-7; TRBD1 is the table's D call and was not checked against the DNA. TRBV21-1 is tagged as a pseudogene. The CDR3 consists of 16 residues. CDR3 coding DNA: TGTGCCAGCAGCCCGAGGGGACAGGCCTTATTCTACGAGCAGTACTTC. This gives the protein CASSPRGQALFYEQYF.

The V call is TRBV6-5, the J call TRBJ2-5; D is unresolved. CDR1 MNHEY and CDR2 SVGAGI come from the germline V gene. The length of the CDR3 is 16 residues. The V end lost 0 bases, the J end lost 2 bases, and 13 bases lay between the germline ends. The CDR3 region has the DNA TGTGCCAGCAGTTACTCGAACAAGCGCCGTCAAGAGACCCAGTACTTC. Encoded protein: CASSYSNKRRQETQYF.

V usage is TRBV9 and J usage is TRBJ1-5; 7 bases match TRBD1. Losses at the gene ends were 4 bases for V and 0 bases for J; bases not matched to a gene: 4. CDR1 and CDR2 from the germline V gene are SGDLS and YYNGEE. CDR3 length: 15 residues. The CDR3 DNA reads TGTGCCAGCAGCCGGGACAGCAATAGCAATCAGCCCCAGCATTTT. It is translated as CASSRDSNSNQPQHF.

The rearrangement joins TRBV5-1 to TRBJ1-5; TRBD1 aligns across 8 bases. Trimming cost V 1 base and J 3 bases; bases outside gene matches: 6. Germline CDR1 is SGHRS and CDR2 is YFSETQ. The CDR3 covers 16 residues. CDR3 DNA sequence: TGCGCCAGCAGCTTGAATCCACAGGGGGACAATCAGCCCCAGCATTTT. Translation gives CASSLNPQGDNQPQHF.

The V and J genes are TRBV9 and TRBJ1-1, with 7 bases lining up with TRBD1. Germline CDR1 and CDR2: SGDLS and YYNGEE. The CDR3 covers 15 residues. V dropped 4 bases and J dropped 0; count of bases not matched to a gene: 6. The CDR3 sequence is CASSTPTGMNTEAFF. CDR3 DNA: TGTGCCAGCAGCACTCCGACAGGGATGAACACTGAAGCTTTCTTT.

The chain employs TRBV19 and TRBJ2-1; 8 bases line up with TRBD2. Germline CDR1 LNHDA, CDR2 SQIVND (reference sequence). The CDR3 length is 17 residues. V was clipped by 6 bases and J by 0 bases; unmatched bases: 10. The CDR3 sequence: CASRLPGGASSYNEQFF. For the CDR3, the DNA is TGTGCCAGTAGATTACCCGGGGGGGCGAGCTCCTACAATGAGCAGTTCTTC.

This chain uses TRBV6-5 with TRBJ2-4; 11 bases are a match to TRBD2. From germline, CDR1 is MNHEY and CDR2 SVGAGI. The CDR3 sequence is 15 residues long. The V segment lost 5 bases and the J segment 1 base; nucleotides outside the gene matches: 1. As DNA, the CDR3 is TGTGCCAGCAGTAGGACTAGCGGGGCCAAAAACATTCAGTACTTC. Its translation: CASSRTSGAKNIQYF.

The J gene is TRBJ1-2, the V gene TRBV6-5; TRBD1 matches at 7 bases. Germline CDR1 is MNHEY and CDR2 is SVGAGI. The ends lost 5 bases at V and 7 bases at J; junction bases unmatched: 7. This CDR3 region has 13 residues. The CDR3 spells CASSRGQDGGYTF. CDR3 DNA: TGTGCCAGCAGTCGCGGACAGGACGGTGGCTACACCTTC.

The V call is TRBV6-5, the J call TRBJ1-1; a possible D gene is TRBD1 (5 bases). The germline V gene has CDR1 MNHEY and CDR2 SVGAGI. The V end lost 6 bases, the J end lost 0 bases, and 11 bases lay between the germline ends. This CDR3 spans 14 amino acids. The CDR3 bases are TGTGCCAGCAGGACCACGGGGGTGAACACTGAAGCTTTCTTT. Translated: CASRTTGVNTEAFF.

The chain recombines TRBV11-3 with TRBJ2-2; D possibly corresponds to TRBD1 (6 bases). The germline V gene encodes CDR1 SGHNT and CDR2 YENEEA. The CDR3 is 13 amino acids. Trimming removed 8 bases from V and 4 bases from J, with 11 bases in between. For the CDR3, the DNA is TGTGCCAGCGGGGGCCGAGGCACCGGGGAGCTGTTTTTT. The encoded protein is CASGGRGTGELFF.

The J gene is TRBJ1-1, the V gene TRBV28; possibly TRBD1 for D (5 bases). Germline CDR1 reads MDHEN; CDR2 reads SYDVKM. The CDR3 spans 16 residues. Deletions cut 0 bases from V and 5 bases from J, with 16 bases between. CDR3: CASSLWGGSVGTEAFF. The DNA for the CDR3 is TGTGCCAGCAGTTTATGGGGGGGATCCGTCGGAACTGAAGCTTTCTTT.

This chain connects TRBV28 to TRBJ1-6, with 8 bases aligning to TRBD1. This CDR3 region has 15 residues. The trim removed 6 bases at V and 7 bases at J, leaving 8 bases unmatched. The germline V gene has CDR1 MDHEN and CDR2 SYDVKM. The CDR3: CASSRGPGSNSPLHF. In DNA, the CDR3 is TGTGCCAGCAGCAGGGGGCCAGGGTCGAATTCACCCCTCCACTTT. The variable domain in full, with the rest retrieved from reference TRBV28 and TRBJ1-6, is DVKVTQSSRYLVKRTGEKVFLECVQDMDHENMFWYRQDPGLGLRLIYFSYDVKMKEKGDIPEGYSVSREKKERFSLILESASTNQTSMYLCASSRGPGSNSPLHFGNGTRLTVT.

The chain carries TRBV5-6 and TRBJ2-6; no definite D call. The CDR3 runs to 13 residues. Deletions cut 2 bases from V and 4 bases from J, with 4 bases between. Germline V gene data show CDR1 as SGHDT and CDR2 as YYEEEE. Written as DNA, the CDR3 is TGTGCCAGCAGCTTACTCGGGGCCAACGTCCTGACTTTC. Amino acid sequence: CASSLLGANVLTF.

This clone was recorded only once. This chain uses TRBV11-1 with TRBJ2-7; D is unclear. Trimming took 3 bases from V and 3 from J, leaving 15 bases between them. Per germline, CDR1 SGHAT and CDR2 FQDESV (reference sequence). This CDR3 is built from 15 residues. The CDR3 spells CASSFPQKDIYEQYF. In DNA, the CDR3 is TGTGCCAGCAGCTTCCCCCAGAAAGACATCTACGAGCAGTACTTC.